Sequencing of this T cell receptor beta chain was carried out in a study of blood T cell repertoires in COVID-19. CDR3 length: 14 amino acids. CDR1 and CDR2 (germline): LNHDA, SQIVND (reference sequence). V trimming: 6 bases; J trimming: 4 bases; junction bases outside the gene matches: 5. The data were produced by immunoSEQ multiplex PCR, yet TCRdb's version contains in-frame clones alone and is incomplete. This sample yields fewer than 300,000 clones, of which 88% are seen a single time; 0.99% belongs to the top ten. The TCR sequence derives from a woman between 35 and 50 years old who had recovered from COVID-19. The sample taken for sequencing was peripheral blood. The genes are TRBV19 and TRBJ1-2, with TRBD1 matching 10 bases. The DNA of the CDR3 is TGTGCCAGTAGCGACAGGGGGCGCGGCTATGGCTACACCTTC. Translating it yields CASSDRGRGYGYTF.